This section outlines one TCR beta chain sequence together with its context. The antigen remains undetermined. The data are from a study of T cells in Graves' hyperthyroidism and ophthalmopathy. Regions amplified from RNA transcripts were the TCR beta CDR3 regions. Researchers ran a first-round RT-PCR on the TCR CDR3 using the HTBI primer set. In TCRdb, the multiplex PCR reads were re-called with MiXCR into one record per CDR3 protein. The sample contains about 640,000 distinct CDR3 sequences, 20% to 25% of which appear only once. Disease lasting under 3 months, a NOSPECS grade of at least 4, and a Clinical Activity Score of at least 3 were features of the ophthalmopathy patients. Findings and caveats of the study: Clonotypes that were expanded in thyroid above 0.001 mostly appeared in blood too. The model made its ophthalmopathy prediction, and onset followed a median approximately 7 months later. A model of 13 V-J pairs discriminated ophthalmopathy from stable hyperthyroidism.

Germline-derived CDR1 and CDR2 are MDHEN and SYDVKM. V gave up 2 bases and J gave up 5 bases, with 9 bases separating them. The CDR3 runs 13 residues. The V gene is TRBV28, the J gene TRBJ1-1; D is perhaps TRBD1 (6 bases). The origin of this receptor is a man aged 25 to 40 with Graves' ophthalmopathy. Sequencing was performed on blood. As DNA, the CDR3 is TGTGCCAGCAGTTTACAGGGGAGGACTGAAGCTTTCTTT. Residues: CASSLQGRTEAFF.